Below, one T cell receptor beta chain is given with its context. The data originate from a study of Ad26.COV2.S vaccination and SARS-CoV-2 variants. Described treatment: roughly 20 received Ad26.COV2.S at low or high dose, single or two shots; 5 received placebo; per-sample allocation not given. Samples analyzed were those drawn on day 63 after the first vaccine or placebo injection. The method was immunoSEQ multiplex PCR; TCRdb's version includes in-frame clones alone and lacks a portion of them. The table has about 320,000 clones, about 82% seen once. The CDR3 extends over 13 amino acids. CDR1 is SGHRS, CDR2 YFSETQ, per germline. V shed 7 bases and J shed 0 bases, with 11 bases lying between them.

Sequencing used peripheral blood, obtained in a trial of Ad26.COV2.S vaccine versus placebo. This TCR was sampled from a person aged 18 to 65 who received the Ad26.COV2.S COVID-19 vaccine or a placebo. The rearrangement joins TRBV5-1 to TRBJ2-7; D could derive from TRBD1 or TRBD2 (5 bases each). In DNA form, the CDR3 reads TGCGCCAGCGGAGAGGGGAACTCCTACGAGCAGTACTTC. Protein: CASGEGNSYEQYF.